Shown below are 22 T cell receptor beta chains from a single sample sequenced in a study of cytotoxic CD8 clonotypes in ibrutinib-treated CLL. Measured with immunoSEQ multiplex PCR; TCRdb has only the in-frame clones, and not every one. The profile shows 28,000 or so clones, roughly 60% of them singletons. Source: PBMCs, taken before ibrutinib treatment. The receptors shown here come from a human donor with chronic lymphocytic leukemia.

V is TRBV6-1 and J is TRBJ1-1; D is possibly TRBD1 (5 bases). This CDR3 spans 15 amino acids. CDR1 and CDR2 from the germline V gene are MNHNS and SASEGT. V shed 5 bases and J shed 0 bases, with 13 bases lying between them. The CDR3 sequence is CASSSGGDLNTEAFF. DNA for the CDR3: TGTGCCAGCAGTTCCGGGGGTGACTTGAACACTGAAGCTTTCTTT.

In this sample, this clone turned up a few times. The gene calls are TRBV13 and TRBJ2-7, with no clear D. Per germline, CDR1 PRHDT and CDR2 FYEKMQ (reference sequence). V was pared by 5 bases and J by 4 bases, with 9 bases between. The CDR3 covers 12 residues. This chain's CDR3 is CASSQRLYEQYF. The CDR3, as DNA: TGTGCCAGCAGCCAAAGACTGTACGAGCAGTACTTC.

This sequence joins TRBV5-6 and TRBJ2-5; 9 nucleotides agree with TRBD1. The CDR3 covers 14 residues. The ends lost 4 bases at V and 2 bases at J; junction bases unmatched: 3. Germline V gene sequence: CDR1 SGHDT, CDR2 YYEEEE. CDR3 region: CASSRGTGQETQYF. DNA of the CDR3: TGTGCCAGCAGCCGAGGGACAGGGCAAGAGACCCAGTACTTC.

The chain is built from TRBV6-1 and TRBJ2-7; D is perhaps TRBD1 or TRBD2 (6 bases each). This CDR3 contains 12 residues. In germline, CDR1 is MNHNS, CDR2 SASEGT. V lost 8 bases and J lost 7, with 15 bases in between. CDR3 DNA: TGTGCCAGCCATGGGGGGACAAGGGAGCAGTACTTC. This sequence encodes CASHGGTREQYF.

The DNA of the CDR3 is TGTGCCAGCAGCCAAGTCTGGCCTAGCTCCTACGAGCAGTACTTC. Its protein is CASSQVWPSSYEQYF. V is TRBV14 and J is TRBJ2-7; D unclear. The germline V gene encodes CDR1 SGHDN and CDR2 FVKESK. V was clipped by 1 base and J by 0 bases, with 10 bases between them. CDR3 length: 15 residues. The full variable domain, completed using reference TRBV14 and TRBJ2-7, is EAGVTQFPSHSVIEKGQTVTLRCDPISGHDNLYWYRRVMGKEIKFLLHFVKESKQDESGMPNNRFLAERTGGTYSTLKVQPAELEDSGVYFCASSQVWPSSYEQYFGPGTRLTVT.

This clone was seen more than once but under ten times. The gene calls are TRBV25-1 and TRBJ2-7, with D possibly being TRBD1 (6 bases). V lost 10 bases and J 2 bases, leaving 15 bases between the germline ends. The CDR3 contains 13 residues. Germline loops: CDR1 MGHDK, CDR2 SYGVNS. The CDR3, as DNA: TGTGCCACCCTTCCCCCAGGGGCCTACGAGCAGTACTTC. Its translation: CATLPPGAYEQYF.

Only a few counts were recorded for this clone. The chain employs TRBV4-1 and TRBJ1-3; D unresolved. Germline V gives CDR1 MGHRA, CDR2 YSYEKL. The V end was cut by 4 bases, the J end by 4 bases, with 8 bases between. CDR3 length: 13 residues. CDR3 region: CASSLASGNTIYF. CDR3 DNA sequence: TGCGCCAGCAGCCTCGCTTCCGGAAACACCATATATTTT.

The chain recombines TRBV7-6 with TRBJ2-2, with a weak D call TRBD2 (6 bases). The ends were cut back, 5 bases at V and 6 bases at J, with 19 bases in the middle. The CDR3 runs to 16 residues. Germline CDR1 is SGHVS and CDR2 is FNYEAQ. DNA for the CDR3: TGTGCCAGCAGCCCTATCGGGGGTGGGGGACCCGGGGAGCTGTTTTTT. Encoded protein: CASSPIGGGGPGELFF.

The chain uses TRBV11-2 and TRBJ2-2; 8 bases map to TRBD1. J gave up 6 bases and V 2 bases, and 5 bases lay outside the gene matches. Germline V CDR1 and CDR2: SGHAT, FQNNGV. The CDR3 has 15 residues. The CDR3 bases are TGTGCCAGCAGCTTACAGGGGGCTGTGGCCGGGGAGCTGTTTTTT. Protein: CASSLQGAVAGELFF.

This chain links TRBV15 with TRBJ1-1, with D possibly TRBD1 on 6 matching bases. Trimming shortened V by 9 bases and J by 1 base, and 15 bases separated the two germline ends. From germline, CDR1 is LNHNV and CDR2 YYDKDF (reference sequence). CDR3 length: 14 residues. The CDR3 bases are TGTGCCACAGAGCGGGGGGCTCAGAACACTGAAGCTTTCTTT. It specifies CATERGAQNTEAFF.

The CDR3 DNA is TGCAGCGTCACTGTGGGGTCTCCCAACCAAGAGACCCAGTACTTC. Translating it yields CSVTVGSPNQETQYF. V is TRBV29-1 and J is TRBJ2-5; D is ambiguous. The CDR3 has 15 residues. With 6 bases removed from V and 0 bases from J, the gap between germline ends came to 17 bases. Germline-derived CDR1 and CDR2 are SQVTM and ANQGSEA.

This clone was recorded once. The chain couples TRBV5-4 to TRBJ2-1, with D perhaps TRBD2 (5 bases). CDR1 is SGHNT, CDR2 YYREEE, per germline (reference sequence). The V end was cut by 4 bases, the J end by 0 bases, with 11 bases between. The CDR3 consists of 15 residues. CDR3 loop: CASSRTASSYNEQFF. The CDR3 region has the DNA TGTGCCAGCAGCCGGACTGCCAGCTCCTACAATGAGCAGTTCTTC.

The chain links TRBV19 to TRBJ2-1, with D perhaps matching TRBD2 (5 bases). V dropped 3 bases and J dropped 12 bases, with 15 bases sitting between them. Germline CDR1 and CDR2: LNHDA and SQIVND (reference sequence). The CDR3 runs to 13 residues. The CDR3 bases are TGTGCCAGTAGTATGAGTTTACTAGAGGGGCAGTTCTTC. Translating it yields CASSMSLLEGQFF.

CDR3 loop: CASSEWGRPYNSPLHF. The DNA of the CDR3 is TGTGCCAGCAGTGAATGGGGCAGACCCTATAATTCACCCCTCCACTTT. This chain joins TRBV25-1 and TRBJ1-6, with TRBD1 as a possible D gene (5 bases). Germline V lookup: CDR1 MGHDK, CDR2 SYGVNS. The CDR3 consists of 16 residues. The ends were cut back, 1 base at V and 2 bases at J, with 9 bases in the middle.

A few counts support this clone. Written as DNA, the CDR3 is TGTGCCAGCAGCTTAGCCCAGAGCACAGATACGCAGTATTTT. Its translation: CASSLAQSTDTQYF. V usage is TRBV7-9 and J usage is TRBJ2-3; D not resolved. V shed 0 bases and J shed 0 bases, with 4 bases lying between them. Germline V gene lookup returns CDR1 SEHNR and CDR2 FQNEAQ (reference sequence). There are 14 residues in the CDR3.

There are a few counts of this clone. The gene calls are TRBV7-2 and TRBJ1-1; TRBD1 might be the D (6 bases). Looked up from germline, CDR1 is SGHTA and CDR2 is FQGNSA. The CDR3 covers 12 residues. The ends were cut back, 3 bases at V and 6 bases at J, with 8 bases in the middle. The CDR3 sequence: CASSFGGPEAFF. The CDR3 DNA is TGTGCCAGCAGCTTCGGGGGGCCTGAAGCTTTCTTT.

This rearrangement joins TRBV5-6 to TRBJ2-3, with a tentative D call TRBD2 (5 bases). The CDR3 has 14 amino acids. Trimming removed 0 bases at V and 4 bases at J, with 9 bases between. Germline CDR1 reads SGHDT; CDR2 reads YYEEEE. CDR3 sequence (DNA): TGTGCCAGCAGCTTGGGGCTAGCTTCAGATACGCAGTATTTT. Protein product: CASSLGLASDTQYF.

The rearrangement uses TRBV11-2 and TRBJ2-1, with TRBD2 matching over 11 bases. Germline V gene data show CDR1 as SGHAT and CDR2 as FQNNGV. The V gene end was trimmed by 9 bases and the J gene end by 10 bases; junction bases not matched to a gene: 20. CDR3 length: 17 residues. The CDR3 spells CASTKGVAGGFVVEQFF. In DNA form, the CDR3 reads TGTGCCAGTACGAAGGGAGTAGCGGGAGGGTTTGTAGTCGAGCAGTTCTTC. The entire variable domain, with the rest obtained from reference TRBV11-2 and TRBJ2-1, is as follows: EAGVAQSPRYKIIEKRQSVAFWCNPISGHATLYWYQQILGQGPKLLIQFQNNGVVDDSQLPKDRFSAERLKGVDSTLKIQPAKLEDSAVYLCASTKGVAGGFVVEQFFGPGTRLTVL.

CDR3 coding DNA: TGTGCCAGCAGCCCCCGCGAGGTCGGCTATGGCTACACCTTC. As protein: CASSPREVGYGYTF. This chain joins TRBV5-4 and TRBJ1-2; D unclear. Per the germline V gene, CDR1 is SGHNT and CDR2 is YYREEE (reference sequence). V lost 4 bases to trimming and J lost 4 bases, with 14 bases between them. The CDR3 has 14 amino acids.

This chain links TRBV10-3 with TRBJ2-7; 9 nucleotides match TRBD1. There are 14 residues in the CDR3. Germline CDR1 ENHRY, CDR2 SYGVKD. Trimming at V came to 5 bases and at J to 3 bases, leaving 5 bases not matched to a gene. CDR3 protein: CAISPTGQGYEQYF. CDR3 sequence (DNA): TGTGCCATCAGTCCAACGGGACAGGGCTACGAGCAGTACTTC.

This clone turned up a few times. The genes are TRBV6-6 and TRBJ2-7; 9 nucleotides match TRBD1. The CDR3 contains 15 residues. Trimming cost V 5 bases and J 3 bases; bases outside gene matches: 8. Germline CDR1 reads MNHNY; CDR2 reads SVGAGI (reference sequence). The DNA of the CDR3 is TGTGCCAGCAGTCCTCTTGGGACAGGGCTCTACGAGCAGTACTTC. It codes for CASSPLGTGLYEQYF.

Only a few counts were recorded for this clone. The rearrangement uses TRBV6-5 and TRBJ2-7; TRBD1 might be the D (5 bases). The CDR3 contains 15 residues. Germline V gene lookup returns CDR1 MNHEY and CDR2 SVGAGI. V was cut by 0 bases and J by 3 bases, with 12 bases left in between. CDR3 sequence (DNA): TGTGCCAGCAGTTACTCTCTCCAGGGCCTCTACGAGCAGTACTTC. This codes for CASSYSLQGLYEQYF.